This entry is about one T cell receptor (beta chain). This record belongs to a study of cytomegalovirus exposure and HLA in healthy donors. Looked up from germline, CDR1 is MNHEY and CDR2 is SVGAGI. Germline trimming cut 5 bases from V and 5 bases from J; bases unmatched to any gene: 5. The CDR3 is 14 amino acids. PCR involved 60 Vbeta and 13 Jbeta primers. Assay: immunoSEQ multiplex PCR; the TCRdb copy retains only in-frame clones and omits some. Of roughly 180,000 clones in the sample, 70% to 80% were seen once. The source of this sequence is a female donor in good health and CMV-seronegative. The genes are TRBV6-5 and TRBJ2-3; 9 nucleotides align to TRBD1. Sequencing was carried out using PBMCs. The CDR3 DNA reads as TGTGCCAGCAGTCGGACAGGGGTGGGAGATACGCAGTATTTT. It is translated as CASSRTGVGDTQYF.